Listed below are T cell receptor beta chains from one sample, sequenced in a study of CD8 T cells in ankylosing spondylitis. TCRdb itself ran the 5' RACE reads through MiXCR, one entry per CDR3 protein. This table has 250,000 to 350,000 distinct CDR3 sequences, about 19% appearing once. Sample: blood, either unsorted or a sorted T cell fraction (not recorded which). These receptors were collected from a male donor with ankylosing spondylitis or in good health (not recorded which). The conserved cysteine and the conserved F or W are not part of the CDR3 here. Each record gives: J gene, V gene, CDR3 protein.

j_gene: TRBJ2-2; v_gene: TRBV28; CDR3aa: ASSLWRLAGTGELF
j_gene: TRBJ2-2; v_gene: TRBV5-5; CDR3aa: ATLPGPKNTGELF
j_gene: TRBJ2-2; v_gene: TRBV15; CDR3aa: ATSRDRFGELF
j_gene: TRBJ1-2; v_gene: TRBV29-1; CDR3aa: SVPGTESNYGYT
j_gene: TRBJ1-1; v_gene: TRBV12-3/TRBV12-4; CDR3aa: ASSFSYFNTEAF
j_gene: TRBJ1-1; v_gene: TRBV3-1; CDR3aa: ASSPGPGQESEAF
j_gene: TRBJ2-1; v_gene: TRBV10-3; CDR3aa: AIRARDGEQF
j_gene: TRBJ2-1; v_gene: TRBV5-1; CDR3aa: ASSLDGQGSSYNEQF
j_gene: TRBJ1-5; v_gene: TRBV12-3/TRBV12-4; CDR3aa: ASSLGTGVDQPQH
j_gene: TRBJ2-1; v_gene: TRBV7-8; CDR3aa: ASSPSGGLSYNEQF
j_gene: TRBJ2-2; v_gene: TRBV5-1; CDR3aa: ASSHKNTGELF
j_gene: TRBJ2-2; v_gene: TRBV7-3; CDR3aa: ASRQSAGRTGELF
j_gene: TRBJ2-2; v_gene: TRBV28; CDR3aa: ASSSASGADTGELF
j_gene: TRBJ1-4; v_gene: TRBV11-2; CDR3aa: ASSLGQGQNEKLF
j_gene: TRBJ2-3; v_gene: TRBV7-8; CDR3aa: ASSLAGLMIEDTQY
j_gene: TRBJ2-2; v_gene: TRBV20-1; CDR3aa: SARGGGANTGELF
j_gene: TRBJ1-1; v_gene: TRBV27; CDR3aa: ASSPDGTGGTEAF
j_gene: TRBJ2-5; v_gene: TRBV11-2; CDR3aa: ASSRPVQTQY
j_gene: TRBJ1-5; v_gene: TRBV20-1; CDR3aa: SARDRRGGWSNQPQH
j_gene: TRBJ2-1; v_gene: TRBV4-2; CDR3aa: ASSQEVGGALDEQF
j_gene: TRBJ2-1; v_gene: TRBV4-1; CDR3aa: ASSQINLAGESPEQF
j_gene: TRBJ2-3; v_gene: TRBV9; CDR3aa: ASSVGHTGGQLSTDTQY
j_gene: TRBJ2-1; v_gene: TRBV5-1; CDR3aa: ASSLDTGSHNEQF
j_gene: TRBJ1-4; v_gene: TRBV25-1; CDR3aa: ASSDLGKVGNEKLF
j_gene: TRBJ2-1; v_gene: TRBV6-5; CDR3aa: ASSYSRGDRGVYNEQF
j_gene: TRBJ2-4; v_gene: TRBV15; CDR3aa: TTSRDGRGFNIQY
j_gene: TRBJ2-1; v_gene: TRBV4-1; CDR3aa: ASSQGGELNEQF
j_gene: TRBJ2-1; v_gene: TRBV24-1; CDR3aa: ATGLEGYNEQF
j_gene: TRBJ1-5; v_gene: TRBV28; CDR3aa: ASSEDHSNQPQH
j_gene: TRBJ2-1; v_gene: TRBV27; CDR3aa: ASAGSPNNEQF
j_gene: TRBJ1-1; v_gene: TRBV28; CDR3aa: ASRLGHTEAF
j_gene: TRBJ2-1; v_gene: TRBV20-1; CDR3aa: SAARTSGSDNEQF
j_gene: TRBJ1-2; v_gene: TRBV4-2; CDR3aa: ASSPQGGRGPNYGYT
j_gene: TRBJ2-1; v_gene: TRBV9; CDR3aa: ASSVAGSSQYNAQF
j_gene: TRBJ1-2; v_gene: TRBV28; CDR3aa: ASSQGKGYGYT
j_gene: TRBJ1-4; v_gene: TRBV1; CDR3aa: TSSQGFGQLEKLF
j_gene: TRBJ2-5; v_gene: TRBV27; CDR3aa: ASSFIGETQY
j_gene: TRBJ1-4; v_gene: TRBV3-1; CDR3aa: ASSQETGVQEIGEKLF
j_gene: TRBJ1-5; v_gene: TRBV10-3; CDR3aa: AISAAGVNQPQH
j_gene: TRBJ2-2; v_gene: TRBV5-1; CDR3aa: ASSISGTSGAGELF
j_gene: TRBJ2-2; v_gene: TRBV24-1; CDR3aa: ATLRTGELF
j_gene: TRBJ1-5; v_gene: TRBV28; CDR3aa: ASSRLMRHIDQPQH
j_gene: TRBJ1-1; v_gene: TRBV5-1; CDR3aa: ASRGGGTEAF
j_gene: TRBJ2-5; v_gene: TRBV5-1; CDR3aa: ASSFGTGATQY
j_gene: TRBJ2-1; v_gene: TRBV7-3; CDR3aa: ASSFRGLAMNEQF
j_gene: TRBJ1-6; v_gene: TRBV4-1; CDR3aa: ASSHGQLADSPLH